This T cell receptor beta chain was documented in a study of OX40 agonist ivuxolimab in advanced cancers. About the study: Participants, approximately 83% male, averaged approximately 65 years of age, ranging from 23 to 79. Patients with prior anti-PD-1, anti-PD-L1 or anti-CTLA-4 therapy were eligible; less than 50% had some.

Autoimmune disease history or systemic immunosuppression disqualified patients. Method: immunoSEQ multiplex PCR; TCRdb's copy keeps in-frame clones and lacks some. The sample carries 80,000 to 100,000 clones, roughly 90% recorded once. Trimming pared 4 bases from V and 1 base from J, leaving 4 bases between. The CDR3 covers 12 residues. Germline V CDR1 and CDR2: SGHTA, FQGNSA. This TCR derives from an adult with an advanced solid tumor such as melanoma, head and neck, liver or kidney cancer. V is TRBV7-2 and J is TRBJ1-2; D is undetermined. Sequencing was performed on CD4+ or CD8+ T cells sorted from blood, taken in a trial of the OX40 agonist ivuxolimab. In nucleotides, the CDR3 is TGTGCCAGCAGCTACGTTAACTATGGCTACACCTTC. Protein product: CASSYVNYGYTF.